These 2 T cell receptor beta chains were sequenced from one sample in a study of blood T cell repertoires in COVID-19. Clones were read by immunoSEQ multiplex PCR, and TCRdb kept only the in-frame ones, dropping some. This table has 270,000 or so clones, 84% appearing once. Sequencing input: peripheral blood. Every receptor here comes from a human donor in a cohort sampled during active COVID-19.

The gene calls are TRBV7-8 and TRBJ1-1; D gene unclear. CDR1 is SGHVS and CDR2 is FQNEAQ in the germline V gene. The V gene lost 5 bases and the J gene lost 1 base, with 8 bases spanning the gap. The CDR3 is 13 residues long. The CDR3 spells CASSPTWNTEAFF. The CDR3 region has the DNA TGTGCCAGCAGCCCGACATGGAACACTGAAGCTTTCTTT.

This clone was observed a few times. The CDR3 sequence: CASSPLVYGGGHGYTF. CDR3 DNA: TGTGCCAGCAGCCCCCTCGTTTATGGGGGGGGGCATGGCTACACCTTC. The chain joins TRBV3-1 (or the pseudogene TRBV3-2) to TRBJ1-2; maybe TRBD1 (6 bases). Trimming shortened V by 4 bases and J by 6 bases, and 21 bases separated the two germline ends. The V gene's germline CDR1 is LGHDT and CDR2 YNNKEL (reference sequence). The CDR3 contains 16 residues.